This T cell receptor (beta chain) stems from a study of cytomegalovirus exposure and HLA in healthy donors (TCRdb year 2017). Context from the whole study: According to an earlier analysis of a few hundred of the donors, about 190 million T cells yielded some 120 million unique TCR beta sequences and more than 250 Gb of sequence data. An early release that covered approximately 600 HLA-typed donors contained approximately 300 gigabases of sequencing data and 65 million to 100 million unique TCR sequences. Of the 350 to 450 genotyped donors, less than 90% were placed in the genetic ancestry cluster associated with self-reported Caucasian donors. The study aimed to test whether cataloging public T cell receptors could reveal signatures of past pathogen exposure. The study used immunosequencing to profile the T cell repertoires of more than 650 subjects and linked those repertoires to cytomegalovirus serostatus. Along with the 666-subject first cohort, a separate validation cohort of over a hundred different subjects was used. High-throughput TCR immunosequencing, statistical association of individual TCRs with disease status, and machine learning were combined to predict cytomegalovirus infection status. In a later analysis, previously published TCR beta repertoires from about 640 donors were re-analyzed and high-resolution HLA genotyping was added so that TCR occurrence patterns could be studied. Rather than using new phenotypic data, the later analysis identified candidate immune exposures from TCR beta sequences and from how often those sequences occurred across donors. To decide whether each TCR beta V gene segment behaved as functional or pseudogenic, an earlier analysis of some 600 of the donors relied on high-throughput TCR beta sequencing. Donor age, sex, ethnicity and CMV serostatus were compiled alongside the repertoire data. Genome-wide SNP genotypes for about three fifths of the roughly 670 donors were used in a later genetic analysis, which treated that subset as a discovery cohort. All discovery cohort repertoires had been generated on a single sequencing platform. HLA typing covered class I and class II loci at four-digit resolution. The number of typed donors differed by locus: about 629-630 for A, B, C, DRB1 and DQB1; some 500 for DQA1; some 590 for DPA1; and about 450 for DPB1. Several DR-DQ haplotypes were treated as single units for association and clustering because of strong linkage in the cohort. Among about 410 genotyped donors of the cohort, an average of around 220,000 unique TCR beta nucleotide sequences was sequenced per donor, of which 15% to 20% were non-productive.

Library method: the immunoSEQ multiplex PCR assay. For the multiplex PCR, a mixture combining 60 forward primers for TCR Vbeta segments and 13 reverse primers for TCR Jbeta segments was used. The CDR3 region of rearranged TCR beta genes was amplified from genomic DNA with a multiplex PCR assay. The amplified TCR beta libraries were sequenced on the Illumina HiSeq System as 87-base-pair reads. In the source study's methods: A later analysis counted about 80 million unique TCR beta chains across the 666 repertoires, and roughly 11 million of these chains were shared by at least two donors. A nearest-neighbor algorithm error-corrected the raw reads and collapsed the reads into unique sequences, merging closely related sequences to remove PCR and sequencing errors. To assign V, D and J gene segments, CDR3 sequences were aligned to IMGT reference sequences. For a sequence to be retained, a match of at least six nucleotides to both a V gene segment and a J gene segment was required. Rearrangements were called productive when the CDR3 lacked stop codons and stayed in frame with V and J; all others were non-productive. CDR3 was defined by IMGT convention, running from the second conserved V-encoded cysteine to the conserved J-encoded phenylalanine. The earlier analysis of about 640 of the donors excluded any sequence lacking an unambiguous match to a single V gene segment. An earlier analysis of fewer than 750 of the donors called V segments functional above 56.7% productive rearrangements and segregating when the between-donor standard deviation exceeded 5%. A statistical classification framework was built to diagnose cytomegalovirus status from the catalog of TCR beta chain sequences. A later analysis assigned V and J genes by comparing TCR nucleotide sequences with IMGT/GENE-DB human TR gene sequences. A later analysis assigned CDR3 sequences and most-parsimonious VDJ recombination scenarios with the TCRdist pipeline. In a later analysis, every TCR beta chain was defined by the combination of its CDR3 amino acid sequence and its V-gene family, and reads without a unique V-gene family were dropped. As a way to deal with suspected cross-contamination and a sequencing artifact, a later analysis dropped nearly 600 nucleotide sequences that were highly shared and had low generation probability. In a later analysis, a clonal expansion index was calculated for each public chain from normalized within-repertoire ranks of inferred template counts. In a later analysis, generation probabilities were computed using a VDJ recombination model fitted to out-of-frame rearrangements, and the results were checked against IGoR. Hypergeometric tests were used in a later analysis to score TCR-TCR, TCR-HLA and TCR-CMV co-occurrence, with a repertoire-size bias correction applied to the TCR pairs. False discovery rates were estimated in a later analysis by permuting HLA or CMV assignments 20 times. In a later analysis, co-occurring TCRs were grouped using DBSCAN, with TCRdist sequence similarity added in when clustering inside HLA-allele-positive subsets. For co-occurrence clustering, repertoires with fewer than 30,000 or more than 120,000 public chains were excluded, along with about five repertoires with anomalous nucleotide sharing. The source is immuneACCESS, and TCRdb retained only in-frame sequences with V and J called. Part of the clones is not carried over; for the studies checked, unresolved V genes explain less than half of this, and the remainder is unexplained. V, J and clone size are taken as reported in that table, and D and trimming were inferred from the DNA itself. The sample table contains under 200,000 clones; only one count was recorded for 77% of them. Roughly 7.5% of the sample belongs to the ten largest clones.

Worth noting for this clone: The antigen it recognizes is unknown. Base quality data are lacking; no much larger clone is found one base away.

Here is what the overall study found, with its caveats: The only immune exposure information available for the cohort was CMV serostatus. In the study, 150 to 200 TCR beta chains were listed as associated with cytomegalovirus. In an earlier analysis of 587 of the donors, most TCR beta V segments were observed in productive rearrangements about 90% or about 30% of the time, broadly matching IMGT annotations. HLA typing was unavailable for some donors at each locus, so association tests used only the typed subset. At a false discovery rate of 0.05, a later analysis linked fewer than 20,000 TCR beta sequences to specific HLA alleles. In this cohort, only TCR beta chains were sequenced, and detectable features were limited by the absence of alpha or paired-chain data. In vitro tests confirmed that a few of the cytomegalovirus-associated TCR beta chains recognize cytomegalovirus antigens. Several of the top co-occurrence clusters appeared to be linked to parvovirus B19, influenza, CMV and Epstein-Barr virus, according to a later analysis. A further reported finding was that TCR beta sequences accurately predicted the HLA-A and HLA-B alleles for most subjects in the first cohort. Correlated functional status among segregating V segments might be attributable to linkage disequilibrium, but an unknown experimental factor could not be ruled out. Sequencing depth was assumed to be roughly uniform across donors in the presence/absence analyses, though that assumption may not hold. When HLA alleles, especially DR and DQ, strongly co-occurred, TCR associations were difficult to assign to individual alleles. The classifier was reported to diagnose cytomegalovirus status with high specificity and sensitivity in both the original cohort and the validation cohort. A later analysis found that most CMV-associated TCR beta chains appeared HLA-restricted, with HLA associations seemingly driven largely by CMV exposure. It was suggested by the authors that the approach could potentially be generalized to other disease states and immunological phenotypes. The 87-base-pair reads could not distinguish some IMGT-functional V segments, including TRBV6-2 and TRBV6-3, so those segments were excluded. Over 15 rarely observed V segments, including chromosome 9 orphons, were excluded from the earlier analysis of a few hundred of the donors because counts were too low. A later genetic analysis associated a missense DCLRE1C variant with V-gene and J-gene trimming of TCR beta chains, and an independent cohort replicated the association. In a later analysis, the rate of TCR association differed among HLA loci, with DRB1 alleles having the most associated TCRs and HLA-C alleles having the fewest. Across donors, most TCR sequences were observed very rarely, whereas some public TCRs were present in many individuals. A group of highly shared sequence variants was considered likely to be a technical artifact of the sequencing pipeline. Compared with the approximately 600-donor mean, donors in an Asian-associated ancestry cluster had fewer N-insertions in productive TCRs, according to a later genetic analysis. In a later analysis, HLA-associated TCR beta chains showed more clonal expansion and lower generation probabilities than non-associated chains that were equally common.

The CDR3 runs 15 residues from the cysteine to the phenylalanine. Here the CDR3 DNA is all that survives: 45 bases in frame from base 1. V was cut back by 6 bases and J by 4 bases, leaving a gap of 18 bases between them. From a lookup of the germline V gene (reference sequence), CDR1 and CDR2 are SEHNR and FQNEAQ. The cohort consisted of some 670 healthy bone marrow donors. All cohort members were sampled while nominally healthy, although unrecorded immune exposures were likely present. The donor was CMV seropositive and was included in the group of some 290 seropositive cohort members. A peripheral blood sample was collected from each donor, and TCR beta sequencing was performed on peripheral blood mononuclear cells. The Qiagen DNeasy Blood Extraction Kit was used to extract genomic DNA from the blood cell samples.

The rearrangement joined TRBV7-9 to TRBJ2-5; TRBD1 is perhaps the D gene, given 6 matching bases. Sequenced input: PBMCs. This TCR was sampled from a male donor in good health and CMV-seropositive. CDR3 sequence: CASRSGTHVVETQYF. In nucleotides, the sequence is TGTGCCAGCAGATCCGGGACACACGTCGTAGAGACCCAGTACTTC.